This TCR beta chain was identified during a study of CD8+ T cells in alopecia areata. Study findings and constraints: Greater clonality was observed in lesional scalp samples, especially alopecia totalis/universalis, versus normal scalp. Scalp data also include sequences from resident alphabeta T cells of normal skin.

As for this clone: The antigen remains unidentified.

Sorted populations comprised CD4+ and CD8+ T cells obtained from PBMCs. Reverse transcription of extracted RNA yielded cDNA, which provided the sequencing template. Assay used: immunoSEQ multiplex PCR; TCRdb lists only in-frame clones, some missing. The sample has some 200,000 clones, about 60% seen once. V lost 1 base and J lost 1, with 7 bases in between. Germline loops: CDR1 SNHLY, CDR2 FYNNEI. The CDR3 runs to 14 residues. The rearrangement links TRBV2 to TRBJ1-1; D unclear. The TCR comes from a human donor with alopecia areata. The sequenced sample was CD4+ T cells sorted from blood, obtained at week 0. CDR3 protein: CASSEGRANTEAFF. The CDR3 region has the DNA TGTGCCAGCAGTGAAGGCAGAGCGAACACTGAAGCTTTCTTT.